This entry lists 11 T cell receptor beta chains sequenced from one sample in a study of CD8 T cells in ankylosing spondylitis. TCRdb redid the calling of the 5' RACE reads with MiXCR, one entry per CDR3 protein. Here the sample spans about 100,000 distinct CDR3 sequences, about 25% being singletons. The specimen was synovial fluid, either unsorted or a sorted T cell fraction (not recorded which). The receptors were gathered from a male donor with ankylosing spondylitis.

CDR3 in amino acids: CASSSTFPTGPRNTEAFF. The CDR3 region has the DNA TGTGCCAGCAGCTCTACCTTTCCCACAGGGCCAAGGAACACTGAAGCTTTCTTT. The genes are TRBV11-2 and TRBJ1-1; possible D gene TRBD1, 6 bases. V was shortened by 4 bases and J by 1 base, with 22 bases between the two germline ends. The CDR3 is made up of 18 amino acids. Germline CDR1 SGHAT, CDR2 FQNNGV.

The V call is TRBV25-1, the J call TRBJ2-3; TRBD2 aligns across 7 bases. The CDR3 extends over 16 amino acids. The V gene end was trimmed by 5 bases and the J gene end by 3 bases; junction bases not matched to a gene: 11. Germline V gene data show CDR1 as MGHDK and CDR2 as SYGVNS. CDR3 sequence (DNA): TGTGCCAGCAGTAGTGGAGTAGCGGGTGTAACAGATACGCAGTATTTT. Amino acids: CASSSGVAGVTDTQYF.

The genes are TRBV2 and TRBJ2-1; no clear D. Germline V gives CDR1 SNHLY, CDR2 FYNNEI. CDR3 length equals 13 residues. Trimming stripped 4 bases from V and 9 bases from J, with 13 bases between. This CDR3 reads CASSGGRSVEQFF. The CDR3 DNA is TGTGCCAGCAGTGGGGGTAGGAGCGTTGAGCAGTTCTTC.

This clonotype was recorded a few times. J is TRBJ2-5 and V is TRBV5-1; D remains ambiguous. The CDR3 is 13 residues long. Trimming pared 4 bases from V and 4 bases from J, leaving 11 bases between. In germline, CDR1 is SGHRS, CDR2 YFSETQ. CDR3 region: CASSTEPPETQYF. Here the CDR3 DNA reads TGCGCCAGCAGCACCGAGCCCCCAGAGACCCAGTACTTC.

The chain couples TRBV30 to TRBJ2-1; a possible D gene is TRBD1 (6 bases). The germline V and J ends were trimmed by 2 bases and 9 bases, with 17 bases remaining between them. Germline-derived CDR1 and CDR2 are GTSNPN and SVGIG (reference sequence). This CDR3 has 14 residues. The CDR3 loop is CAWSLGQPTGEQFF. CDR3 sequence (DNA): TGTGCCTGGAGTCTCGGACAGCCCACAGGTGAGCAGTTCTTC.

There are a few counts of this clonotype. The rearrangement uses TRBV6-2 or TRBV6-3 and TRBJ2-7; 11 bases fit TRBD2. Losses at the gene ends were 6 bases for V and 4 bases for J; bases not matched to a gene: 8. The CDR3 length is 15 residues. Germline values: CDR1 MNHEY, CDR2 SVGEGT. CDR3 nucleotides: TGTGCCAGCAGCCAAAGACTAGCGGGATTATACGAGCAGTACTTC. Its translation: CASSQRLAGLYEQYF.

This clonotype occurred a few times. The V and J genes are TRBV7-8 and TRBJ2-2; D gene unclear. CDR1 SGHVS and CDR2 FQNEAQ come from the germline V gene. The CDR3 extends over 14 amino acids. The V gene lost 1 base and the J gene lost 0 bases, with 3 bases spanning the gap. The DNA of the CDR3 is TGTGCCAGCAGCTTAGGAACGAACACCGGGGAGCTGTTTTTT. Translated, it gives CASSLGTNTGELFF. Filled out from reference TRBV7-8 and TRBJ2-2, the complete variable domain reads GAGVSQSPRYKVAKRGQDVALRCDPISGHVSLFWYQQALGQGPEFLTYFQNEAQLDKSGLPSDRFFAERPEGSVSTLKIQRTQQEDSAVYLCASSLGTNTGELFFGEGSRLTVL.

This clonotype has only a few counts. The rearrangement joins TRBV9 to TRBJ2-7; tentative D call: TRBD2 (6 bases). This CDR3 is 12 amino acids long. From germline, CDR1 is SGDLS and CDR2 YYNGEE. The V end lost 4 bases, the J end lost 9 bases, and 14 bases lay between the germline ends. Here the CDR3 reads CASSPREGGQYF. Here the CDR3 DNA reads TGTGCCAGCAGCCCGAGAGAGGGAGGGCAGTACTTC.

The rearrangement links TRBV15 to TRBJ1-5; a possible D gene is TRBD1 (6 bases). Trimming cost V 0 bases and J 6 bases, with 9 bases left between them. The CDR3 has 14 residues. Germline loops: CDR1 LNHNV, CDR2 YYDKDF (reference sequence). The CDR3 DNA follows: TGTGCCACCAGCAGAGATCGGACAGTTCAGCCCCAGCATTTT. It specifies CATSRDRTVQPQHF.

The V gene is TRBV19, the J gene TRBJ2-4; 10 positions match TRBD1. The V segment lost 7 bases and the J segment 5 bases; nucleotides outside the gene matches: 5. Germline CDR1 and CDR2: LNHDA and SQIVND (reference sequence). The CDR3 consists of 14 residues. The CDR3 loop is CASIRQGAENIQYF. The CDR3 bases are TGTGCCAGTATTAGACAGGGGGCCGAAAACATTCAGTACTTC.

This rearrangement joins TRBV2 to TRBJ2-1; 12 bases are a match to TRBD2. Germline values: CDR1 SNHLY, CDR2 FYNNEI. This CDR3 is 18 amino acids long. The trim removed 2 bases at V and 7 bases at J, leaving 12 bases unmatched. CDR3 in DNA: TGTGCCAGCAGTGAAAGACTAGCGGGAGTCCCTGGGTTGAATGAGCAGTTCTTC. Translation gives CASSERLAGVPGLNEQFF.